This TCR beta chain came from a study of identifying expanded T cells in peripheral blood (dated by TCRdb to 2018 to 2020). A note on the overall study: Technical replicates were generated by sequencing separate aliquots of the same genomic DNA pool, and four replicates were compared pairwise.

The investigation overall reported the following: Between technical replicates the binomial model flagged roughly 1.1 differentially abundant clones, whereas over around 2 weeks the binomial model flagged about 16.4 and over roughly 4 weeks around 20. The beta-binomial model significantly reduced the number of clones called differentially abundant and the false-positive rate across all healthy-donor time intervals. Across all healthy donors, variance in clone template counts between roughly 2-week samples was found to increase significantly with total template count. It was expected by the authors that biological variance in healthy repertoires might increase further over much longer intervals, such as months to years.

TCRbeta CDR3 regions were profiled by bias-controlled multiplex PCR amplification of genomic DNA with the immunoSEQ Assay. For the original study's pipeline: To quantify the absolute abundance of each unique TCRbeta CDR3 region, the sequences were collapsed and filtered. Differential abundance was assessed using a binomial (Fisher-equivalent) model and a beta-binomial model in which time-dependent variance fitted from healthy donors was added. Any clone with fewer than 5 combined templates was excluded, and a clone was called differentially abundant if its Benjamini-Hochberg FDR was below 0.01. Using the form v = (b*log(k)+a)^2, the beta-binomial variance was modeled as a function of the total template count across the two samples. Held by TCRdb, this immuneACCESS table contains in-frame sequences only and omits some clones. Under half of the omission traces to an unresolved V gene where checked; the cause of the rest is unknown. V and J calls and clone size are copied from that table; D and trimming were computed from the DNA. Within this sample are 70,000 to 95,000 clones, with around nine tenths of them counted one time only. The top ten clonotypes cover about 4.2% of the sample.

On this clone: The clone's antigen remains unknown. Per-base qualities were not stored, and no clone one base away is much larger.

The CDR3 holds 13 amino acids from the cysteine to the phenylalanine. Only the CDR3 part of the read is kept: 39 bases, read in frame from the first base. CDR1 and CDR2, looked up from the germline V gene (reference sequence), are MNHEY and SMNVEV. V is cut by 1 base and J by 6 bases, and the space between the germline ends is 6 bases. No immune events such as infections were documented for the healthy donors during the collection period. To calibrate time-dependent variance in a beta-binomial model of T-cell clone differential abundance, blood repertoires from healthy donors were used as a training cohort. The training cohort comprised roughly ten healthy donors, 3 female and 7 male. Donor ages ranged from 29 to 64 years, with an average of around 43 years. Obtained from a commercial supplier, whole blood was collected from each healthy donor at three time points set about 2 weeks apart. Genomic DNA was extracted from unsorted whole blood for immunosequencing.

The receptor chain draws on TRBV27 and TRBJ1-4, with the D gene call left open. This sequence originates from a person aged 18 to 75 in good health. The source material was blood. The nucleotide sequence is given as TGTGCCAGCAGTTTATACAAGGATGAAAAACTGTTTTTT. This encodes CASSLYKDEKLFF. Full variable domain (CDR3 extended with the reference TRBV27 and TRBJ1-4 proteins): EAQVTQNPRYLITVTGKKLTVTCSQNMNHEYMSWYRQDPGLGLRQIYYSMNVEVTDKGDVPEGYKVSRKEKRNFPLILESPSPNQTSLYFCASSLYKDEKLFFGSGTQLSVL.